The clone carrying this T cell receptor beta chain was seen a single time. The antigen is not known. These data belong to a study of human thymus T cells. Study-level points and caveats: Thymic TCR repertoires of unrelated people reportedly overlapped highly.

Surgeons resected thymus tissue during corrective heart surgery. The CDR3 contains 14 residues. V lost 1 base and J lost 4, with 8 bases in between. Germline V lookup: CDR1 SGHDN, CDR2 FVKESK. Only in-frame clones appear in the TCRdb table, and some are missing; sequencing was by immunoSEQ multiplex PCR. The sample has some 120,000 clones; over 85% are singletons. The rearrangement joins TRBV14 to TRBJ1-3, with D unresolved. This TCR was recovered from a boy under two years old with a congenital heart defect but otherwise immunologically healthy. Sample: thymus tissue. CDR3 DNA sequence: TGTGCCAGCAGCCAAGCGGGCCCCGGAAACACCATATATTTT. This codes for CASSQAGPGNTIYF. Full variable domain (missing parts from reference TRBV14 and TRBJ1-3): EAGVTQFPSHSVIEKGQTVTLRCDPISGHDNLYWYRRVMGKEIKFLLHFVKESKQDESGMPNNRFLAERTGGTYSTLKVQPAELEDSGVYFCASSQAGPGNTIYFGEGSWLTVV.